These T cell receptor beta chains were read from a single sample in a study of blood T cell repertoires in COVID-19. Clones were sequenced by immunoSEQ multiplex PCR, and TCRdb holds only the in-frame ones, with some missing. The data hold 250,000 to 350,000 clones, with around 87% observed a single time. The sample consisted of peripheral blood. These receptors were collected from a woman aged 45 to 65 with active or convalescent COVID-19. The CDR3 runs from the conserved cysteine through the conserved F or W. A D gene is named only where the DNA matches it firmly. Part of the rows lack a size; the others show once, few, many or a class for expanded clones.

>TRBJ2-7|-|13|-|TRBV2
TGTGCCAGCAGATGGGAGTCCAACTACGAGCAGTACTTC
CASRWESNYEQYF
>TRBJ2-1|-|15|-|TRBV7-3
TGTGCCAGCAGCTCTCCGACTGGGTACTACAATGAGCAGTTCTTC
CASSSPTGYYNEQFF
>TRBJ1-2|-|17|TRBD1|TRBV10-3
TGTGCCATCAACCCGGGACAGGGGAAGGAAGGGGCCTATGGCTACACCTTC
CAINPGQGKEGAYGYTF
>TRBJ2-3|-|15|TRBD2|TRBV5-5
TGTGCCAGCAGCTTGGAATTTAGCGGGAGAGATACGCAGTATTTT
CASSLEFSGRDTQYF
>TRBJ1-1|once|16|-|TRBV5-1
TGCGCCAGCAGCTTGGATTACGACAGACTGAACACTGAAGCTTTCTTT
CASSLDYDRLNTEAFF
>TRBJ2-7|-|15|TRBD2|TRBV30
TGTGCCTGGAGTCCCACTAGCGGGGTCTCCTACGAGCAGTACTTC
CAWSPTSGVSYEQYF
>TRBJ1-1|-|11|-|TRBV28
TGTGCCAGCAGTTGGACGGGGGAAGCTTTCTTT
CASSWTGEAFF
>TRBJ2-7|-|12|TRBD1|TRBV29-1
TGCAGCGTGACCGGGACAGACTACGAGCAGTACTTC
CSVTGTDYEQYF
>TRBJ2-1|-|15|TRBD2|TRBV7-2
TGTGCCAGCAGCTCCACTAGCGGGAGGGAGAATGAGCAGTTCTTC
CASSSTSGRENEQFF
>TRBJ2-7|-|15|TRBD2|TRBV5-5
TGTGCCAGCAGCTTAGGGACTAGCGATATTTACGAGCAGTACTTC
CASSLGTSDIYEQYF
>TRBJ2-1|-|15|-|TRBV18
TGTGCCAGCTCCCTCTCCATGACTAAGTTGATATGGCAGTTCTTC
CASSLSMTKLIWQFF
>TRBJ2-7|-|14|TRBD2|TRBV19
TGTGCCAGTAGAAGGACTAGCGGTTACTACGAGCAGTACTTC
CASRRTSGYYEQYF
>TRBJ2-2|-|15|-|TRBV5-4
TGTGCCAGCAGCTTGGTGGCGGGAAGTACCGGGGAGCTGTTTTTT
CASSLVAGSTGELFF
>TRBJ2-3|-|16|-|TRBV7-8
TGTGCCAGCAGCTTACGGGGGGCCCTGTTAGGAGATACGCAGTATTTT
CASSLRGALLGDTQYF
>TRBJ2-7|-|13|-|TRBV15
TGTGCCACCAGCAGAGGGACTGCCGAGATTCTTTACTTC
CATSRGTAEILYF
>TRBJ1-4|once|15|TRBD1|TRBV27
TGTGCCAGCAGTGTCTCGGGACAGGGGGACGAAAAACTGTTTTTT
CASSVSGQGDEKLFF
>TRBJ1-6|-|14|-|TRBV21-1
TGTGCCAGCAGCGAGCGACAGGGGACGACACCCCTCCACTTT
CASSERQGTTPLHF
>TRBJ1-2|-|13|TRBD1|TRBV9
TGTGCCAGCAGTACAGGGGGCGAAGGTGGCTACACCTTC
CASSTGGEGGYTF
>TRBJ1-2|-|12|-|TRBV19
TGTGCCAGTAGCGGCAGACTTTATGGCTACACCTTC
CASSGRLYGYTF
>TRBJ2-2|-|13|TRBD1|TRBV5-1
TGCGCCAGCAGCTCACAGGGGACCGGGGAGCTGTTTTTT
CASSSQGTGELFF
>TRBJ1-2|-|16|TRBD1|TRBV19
TGTGCCAGTAGTATACCTGGGGCAGGGGGCAACTATGGCTACACCTTC
CASSIPGAGGNYGYTF
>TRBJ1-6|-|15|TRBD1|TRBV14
TGTGCCAGCAGCCAAGCTGCAGGGGGCTACTCACCCCTCCACTTT
CASSQAAGGYSPLHF
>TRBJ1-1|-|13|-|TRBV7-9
TGTGCCAGCAGCTCGCAGGGTGGTACTGAAGCTTTCTTT
CASSSQGGTEAFF
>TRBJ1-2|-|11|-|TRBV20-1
TGCAGTGCTAGAGATCACCCGGGTCGCTCCTTC
CSARDHPGRSF
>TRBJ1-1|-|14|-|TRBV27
TGTGCCAGCAGCTTAGGTACAGGGAGCACTGAAGCTTTCTTT
CASSLGTGSTEAFF
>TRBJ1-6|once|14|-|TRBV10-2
TGCGCCAGCAGTGAGTGGGGCGGCGGATCACCCCTCCACTTT
CASSEWGGGSPLHF
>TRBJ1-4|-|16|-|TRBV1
TGCACCAGCAGCCAAGATTCGGGACAGGGAAGTGAAAAACTGTTTTTT
CTSSQDSGQGSEKLFF
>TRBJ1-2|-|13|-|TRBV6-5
TGTGCCAGCAGTCGAGGACGGGAGGGTGGCTACACCTTC
CASSRGREGGYTF
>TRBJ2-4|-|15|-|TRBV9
TGTGCCAGCAGCGTAGAAGGAGGACAGCTAAACATTCAGTACTTC
CASSVEGGQLNIQYF
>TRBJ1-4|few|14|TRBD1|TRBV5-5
TGTGCCAGCAGCCCCGGGACAGCTAATGAAAAACTGTTTTTT
CASSPGTANEKLFF
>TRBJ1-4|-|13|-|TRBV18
TGTGCCAGCTCACCAAGGTCGGGTGAAAAACTGTTTTTT
CASSPRSGEKLFF
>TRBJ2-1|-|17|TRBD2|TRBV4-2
TGTGCCAGCAGCCAAGGGCGACTAGCGGGGGGGGTGTATGAGCAGTTCTTC
CASSQGRLAGGVYEQFF
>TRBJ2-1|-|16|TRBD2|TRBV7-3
TGTGCCAGCAGCTCGGCTAGCGGGGGGACCATTAATGAGCAGTTCTTC
CASSSASGGTINEQFF
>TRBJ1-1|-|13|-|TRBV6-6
TGTGCCAGCAGATCTCAGGGAAATACTGAAGCTTTCTTT
CASRSQGNTEAFF
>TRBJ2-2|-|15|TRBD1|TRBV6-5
TGTGCCAGCAGTCGACAGGGGCCAAACACCGGGGAGCTGTTTTTT
CASSRQGPNTGELFF
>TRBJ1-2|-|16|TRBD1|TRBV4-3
TGCGCCAGCAGCCTAATCGGGACAGGGCCCTCATATGGCTACACCTTC
CASSLIGTGPSYGYTF
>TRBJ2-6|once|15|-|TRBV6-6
TGTGCCAGCGGGCCCGGATCCTCTGGGGCCAACGTCCTGACTTTC
CASGPGSSGANVLTF
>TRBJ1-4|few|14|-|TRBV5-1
TGCGCCAGCAATTCCGGATCCGAGGGAGAAAAACTGTTTTTT
CASNSGSEGEKLFF
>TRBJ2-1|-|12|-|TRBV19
TGTGCCAGTAAAAGCCCGGGTAGCGAGCAGTTCTTC
CASKSPGSEQFF
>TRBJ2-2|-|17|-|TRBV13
TGTGCCAGCAGCCTAACATTGGGCAGGCTACACACCGGGGAGCTGTTTTTT
CASSLTLGRLHTGELFF
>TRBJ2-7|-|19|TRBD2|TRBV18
TGTGCCAGCTCACCAGGGACTAGCGGCTTCTCGGATGGCTCCTACGAGCAGTACTTC
CASSPGTSGFSDGSYEQYF
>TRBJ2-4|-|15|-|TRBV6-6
TGTGCCAGCAGTTACGACCGCCGGGGAAGGAGCATTCAGTACTTC
CASSYDRRGRSIQYF
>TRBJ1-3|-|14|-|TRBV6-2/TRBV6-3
TGTGCCAGCAGTTACGCGAGCTCTGGAAACACCATATATTTT
CASSYASSGNTIYF
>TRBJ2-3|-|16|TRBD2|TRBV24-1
TGTGCCACCAGTGATTTGGAGGGAGGGTCCTCCGATACGCAGTATTTT
CATSDLEGGSSDTQYF
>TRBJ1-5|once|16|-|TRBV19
TGTGCCAGTAGTGTACTGTTGAGCTATAGCAATCAGCCCCAGCATTTT
CASSVLLSYSNQPQHF
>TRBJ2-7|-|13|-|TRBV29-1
TGCAGCGTTACCCCGCACACGAACCTCGAGCAGTACTTC
CSVTPHTNLEQYF
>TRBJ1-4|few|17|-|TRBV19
TGTGCCAGTAGTATGGGGACTTACGTATCAACTAATGAAAAACTGTTTTTT
CASSMGTYVSTNEKLFF
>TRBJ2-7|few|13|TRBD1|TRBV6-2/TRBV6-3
TGTGCCAGCAGTTTGTCTACAGGGGCCGAGCAGTACTTC
CASSLSTGAEQYF
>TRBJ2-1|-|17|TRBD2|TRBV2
TGTGCCAGCAGTGGCCCGGGGGGTCGATTTTATTACAATGAGCAGTTCTTC
CASSGPGGRFYYNEQFF
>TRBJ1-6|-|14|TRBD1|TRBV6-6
TGTGCCAGCAGAAGGACAGGGCTGGTCTCACCCCTCCACTTT
CASRRTGLVSPLHF
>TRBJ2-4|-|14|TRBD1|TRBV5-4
TGTGCCAGCAGCGGGGGACAGAATATTAACATTCAGTACTTC
CASSGGQNINIQYF
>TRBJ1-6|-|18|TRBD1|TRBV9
TGTGCCAGCAGCTCAACCCGGGGACAGCTAAGAACTAATTCACCCCTCCACTTT
CASSSTRGQLRTNSPLHF
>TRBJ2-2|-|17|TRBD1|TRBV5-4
TGTGCCAGCAGCCCCCCGACAGGGACCGATCGCACCGGGGAGCTGTTTTTT
CASSPPTGTDRTGELFF
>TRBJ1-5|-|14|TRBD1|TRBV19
TGTGCCAGTAGTAAAGGGACAGGGGGTCAGCCCCAGCATTTT
CASSKGTGGQPQHF
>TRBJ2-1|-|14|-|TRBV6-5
TGTGCCAGCAGGGCGGCGATCCTTTCGTATGAGCAGTTCTTC
CASRAAILSYEQFF
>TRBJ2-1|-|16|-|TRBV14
TGTGCCAGCAGCCAAGAAGGACAGTTTGGGCCCAATGAGCAGTTCTTC
CASSQEGQFGPNEQFF
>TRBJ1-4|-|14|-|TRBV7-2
TGTGCCAGCAGCACCCGGGGGGGGGTTGAAAAACTGTTTTTT
CASSTRGGVEKLFF